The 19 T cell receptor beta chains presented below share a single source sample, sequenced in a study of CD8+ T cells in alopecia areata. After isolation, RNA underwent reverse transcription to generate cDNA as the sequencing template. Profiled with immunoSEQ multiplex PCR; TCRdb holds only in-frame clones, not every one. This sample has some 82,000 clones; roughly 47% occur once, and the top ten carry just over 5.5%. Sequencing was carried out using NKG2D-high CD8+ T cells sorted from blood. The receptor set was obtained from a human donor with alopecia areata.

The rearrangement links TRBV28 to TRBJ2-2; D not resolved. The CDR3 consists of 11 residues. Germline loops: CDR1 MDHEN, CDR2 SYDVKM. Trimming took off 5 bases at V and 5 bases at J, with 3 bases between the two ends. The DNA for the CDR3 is TGTGCCAGCAGTCTGACCGGGGAGCTGTTTTTT. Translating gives CASSLTGELFF. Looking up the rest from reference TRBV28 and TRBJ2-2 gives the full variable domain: DVKVTQSSRYLVKRTGEKVFLECVQDMDHENMFWYRQDPGLGLRLIYFSYDVKMKEKGDIPEGYSVSREKKERFSLILESASTNQTSMYLCASSLTGELFFGEGSRLTVL.

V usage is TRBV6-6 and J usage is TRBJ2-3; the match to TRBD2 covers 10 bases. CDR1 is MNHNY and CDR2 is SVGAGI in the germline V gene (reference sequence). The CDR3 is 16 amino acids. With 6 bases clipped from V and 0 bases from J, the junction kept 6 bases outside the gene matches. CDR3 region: CASSILAGVSTDTQYF. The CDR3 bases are TGTGCCAGCAGCATTCTAGCGGGGGTTAGCACAGATACGCAGTATTTT.

CDR3 DNA: TGTGCCTACGAAAGCTCGGAGACCCAGTACTTC. It translates to CAYESSETQYF. This chain connects TRBV30 to TRBJ2-5; no firm D call. This CDR3 spans 11 amino acids. Germline V gene data show CDR1 as GTSNPN and CDR2 as SVGIG (reference sequence). The germline V and J ends were trimmed by 7 bases and 5 bases, with 11 bases remaining between them.

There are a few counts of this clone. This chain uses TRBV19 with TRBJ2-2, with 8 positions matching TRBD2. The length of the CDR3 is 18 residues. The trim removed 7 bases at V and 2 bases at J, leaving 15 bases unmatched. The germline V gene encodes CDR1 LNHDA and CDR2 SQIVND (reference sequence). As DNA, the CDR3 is TGTGCCAGTAATCCAGCGGGAGAGAATTATGTTAACACCGGGGAGCTGTTTTTT. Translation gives CASNPAGENYVNTGELFF.

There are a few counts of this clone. CDR3 protein: CAGGQEETQYF. The CDR3 DNA follows: TGTGCCGGGGGGCAGGAAGAGACCCAGTACTTC. V and J are TRBV7-9 and TRBJ2-5; D may match TRBD1 or TRBD2 (6 bases each). The CDR3 length is 11 residues. Trimming cost V 11 bases and J 3 bases, with 10 bases left between them. Germline V CDR1 and CDR2: SEHNR, FQNEAQ (reference sequence). The full variable domain, with the rest looked up from reference TRBV7-9 and TRBJ2-5, is DTGVSQNPRHKITKRGQNVTFRCDPISEHNRLYWYRQTLGQGPEFLTYFQNEAQLEKSRLLSDRFSAERPKGSFSTLEIQRTEQGDSAMYLCAGGQEETQYFGPGTRLLVL.

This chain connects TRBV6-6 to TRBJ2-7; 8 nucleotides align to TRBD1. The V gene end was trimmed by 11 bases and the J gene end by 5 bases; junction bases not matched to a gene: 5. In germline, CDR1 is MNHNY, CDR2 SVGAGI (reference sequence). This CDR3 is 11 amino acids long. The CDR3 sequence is CAGGQVDEQYF. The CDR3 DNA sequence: TGTGCCGGGGGACAGGTGGACGAGCAGTACTTC.

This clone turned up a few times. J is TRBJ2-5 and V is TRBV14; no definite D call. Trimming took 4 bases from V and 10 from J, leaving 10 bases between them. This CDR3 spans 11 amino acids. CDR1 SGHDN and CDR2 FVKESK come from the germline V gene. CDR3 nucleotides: TGTGCCAGCAGCCTCGGCCCTAACCAGTACTTC. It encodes CASSLGPNQYF.

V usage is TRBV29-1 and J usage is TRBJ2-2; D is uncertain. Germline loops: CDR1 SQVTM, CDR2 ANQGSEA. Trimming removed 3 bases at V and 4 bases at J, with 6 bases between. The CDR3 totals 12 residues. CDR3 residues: CSVDSSTGELFF. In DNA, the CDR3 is TGCAGCGTTGATTCTTCCACCGGGGAGCTGTTTTTT.

CDR3 nucleotide sequence: TGTGCCAGCAGACGCGGGGCCAACGTCCTGACTTTC. This sequence encodes CASRRGANVLTF. This rearrangement joins TRBV27 to TRBJ2-6; D gene unclear. Looked up from germline, CDR1 is MNHEY and CDR2 is SMNVEV (reference sequence). This CDR3 contains 12 residues. Trimming removed 6 bases at V and 4 bases at J, with 4 bases between.

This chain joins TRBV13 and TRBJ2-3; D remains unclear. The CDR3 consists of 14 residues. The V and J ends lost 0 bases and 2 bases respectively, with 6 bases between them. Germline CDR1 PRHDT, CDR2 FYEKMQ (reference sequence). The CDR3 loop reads CASSLGLYTDTQYF. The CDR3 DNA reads TGTGCCAGCAGCTTAGGCTTGTACACAGATACGCAGTATTTT.

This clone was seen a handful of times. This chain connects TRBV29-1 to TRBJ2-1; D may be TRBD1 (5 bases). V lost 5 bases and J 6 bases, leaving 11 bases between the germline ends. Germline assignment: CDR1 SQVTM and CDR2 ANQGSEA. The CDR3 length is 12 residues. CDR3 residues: CSVIYRSNEQFF. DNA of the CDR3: TGCAGCGTTATCTACAGGAGCAATGAGCAGTTCTTC.

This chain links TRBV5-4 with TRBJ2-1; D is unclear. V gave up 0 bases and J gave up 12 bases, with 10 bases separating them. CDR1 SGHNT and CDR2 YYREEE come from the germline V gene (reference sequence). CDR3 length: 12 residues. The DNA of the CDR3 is TGTGCCAGCAGCTTGGGTTCTCTACTGCAGTTCTTC. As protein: CASSLGSLLQFF.

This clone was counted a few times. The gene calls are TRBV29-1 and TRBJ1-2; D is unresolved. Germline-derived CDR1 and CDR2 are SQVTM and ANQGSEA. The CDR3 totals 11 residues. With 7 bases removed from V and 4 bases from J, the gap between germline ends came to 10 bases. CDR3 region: CSAGSLYGYTF. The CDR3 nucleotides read TGCAGCGCAGGATCCCTCTATGGCTACACCTTC.

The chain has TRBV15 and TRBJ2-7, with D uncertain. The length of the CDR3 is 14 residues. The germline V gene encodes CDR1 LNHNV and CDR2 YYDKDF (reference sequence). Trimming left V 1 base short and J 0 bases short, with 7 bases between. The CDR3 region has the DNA TGTGCCACCAGCAGAGGCGCCAGCTCCTACGAGCAGTACTTC. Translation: CATSRGASSYEQYF.

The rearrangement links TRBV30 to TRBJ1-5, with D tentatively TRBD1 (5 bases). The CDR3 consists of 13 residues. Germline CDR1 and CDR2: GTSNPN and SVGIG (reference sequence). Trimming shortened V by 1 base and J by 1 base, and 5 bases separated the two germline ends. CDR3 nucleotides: TGTGCCTGGAGTGCAGGGAGCAATCAGCCCCAGCATTTT. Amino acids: CAWSAGSNQPQHF.

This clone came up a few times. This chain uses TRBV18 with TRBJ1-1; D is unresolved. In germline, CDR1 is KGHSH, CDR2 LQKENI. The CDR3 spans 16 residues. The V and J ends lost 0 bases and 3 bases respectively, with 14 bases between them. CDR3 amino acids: CASSPPGYGRYTEAFF. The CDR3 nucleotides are TGTGCCAGCTCACCACCCGGGTACGGCCGGTACACTGAAGCTTTCTTT.

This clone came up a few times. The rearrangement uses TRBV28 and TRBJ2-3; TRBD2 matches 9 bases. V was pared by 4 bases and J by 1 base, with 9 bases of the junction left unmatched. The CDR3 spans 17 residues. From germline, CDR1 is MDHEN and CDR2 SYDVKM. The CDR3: CASSSRVSGGRTDTQYF. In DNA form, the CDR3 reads TGTGCCAGCAGTTCCCGAGTGAGCGGGGGGCGCACAGATACGCAGTATTTT.

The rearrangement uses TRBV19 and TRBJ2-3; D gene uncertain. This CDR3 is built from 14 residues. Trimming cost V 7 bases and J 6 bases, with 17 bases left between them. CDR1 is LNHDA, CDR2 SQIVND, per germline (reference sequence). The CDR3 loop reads CASTDPRVRDTQYF. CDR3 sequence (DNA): TGTGCCAGTACCGATCCCCGAGTTCGGGATACGCAGTATTTT.

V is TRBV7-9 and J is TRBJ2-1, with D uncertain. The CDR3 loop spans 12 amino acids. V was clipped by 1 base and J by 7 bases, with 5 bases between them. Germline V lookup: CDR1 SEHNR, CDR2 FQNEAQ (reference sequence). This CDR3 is CASSLGANEQFF. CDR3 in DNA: TGTGCCAGCAGCTTAGGGGCGAATGAGCAGTTCTTC.